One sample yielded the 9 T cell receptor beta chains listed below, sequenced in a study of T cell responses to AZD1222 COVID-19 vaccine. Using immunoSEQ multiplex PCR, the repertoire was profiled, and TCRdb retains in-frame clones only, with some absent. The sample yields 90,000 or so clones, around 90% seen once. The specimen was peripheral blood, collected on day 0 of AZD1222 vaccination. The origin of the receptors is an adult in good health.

The CDR3 loop reads CSAFGQGGYTF. In DNA form, the CDR3 reads TGCAGTGCTTTTGGACAAGGGGGCTACACCTTC. The chain carries TRBV20-1 and TRBJ1-2; tentative D call: TRBD1 (5 bases). Looked up from germline, CDR1 is DFQATT and CDR2 is SNEGSKA (reference sequence). The CDR3 spans 11 residues. V lost 5 bases to trimming and J lost 8 bases, with 12 bases between them.

For the CDR3, the DNA is TGCGCCAGCAGCTTGTTGGGGAGGCCAGAAGAGACCCAGTACTTC. It translates to CASSLLGRPEETQYF. This sequence joins TRBV5-1 and TRBJ2-5, with a weak D call TRBD2 (6 bases). Germline CDR1 is SGHRS and CDR2 is YFSETQ. This CDR3 comprises 15 residues. V was clipped by 1 base and J by 3 bases, with 13 bases between them.

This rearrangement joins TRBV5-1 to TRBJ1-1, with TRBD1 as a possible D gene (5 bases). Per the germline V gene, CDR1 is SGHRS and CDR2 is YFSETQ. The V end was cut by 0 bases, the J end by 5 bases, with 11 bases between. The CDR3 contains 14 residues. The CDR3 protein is CASSLDPGKTEAFF. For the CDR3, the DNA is TGCGCCAGCAGCTTGGACCCAGGGAAAACTGAAGCTTTCTTT.

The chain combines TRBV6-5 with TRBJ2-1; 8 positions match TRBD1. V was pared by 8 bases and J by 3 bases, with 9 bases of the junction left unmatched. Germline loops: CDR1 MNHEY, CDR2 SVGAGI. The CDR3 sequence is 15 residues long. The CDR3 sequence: CASLQGASNYNEQFF. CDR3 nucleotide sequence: TGTGCCAGCCTCCAGGGGGCCTCAAACTACAATGAGCAGTTCTTC.

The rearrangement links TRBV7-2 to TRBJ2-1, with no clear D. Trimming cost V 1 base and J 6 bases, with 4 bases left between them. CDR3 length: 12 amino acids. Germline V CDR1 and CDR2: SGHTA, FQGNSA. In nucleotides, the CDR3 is TGTGCCAGCAGCTTAGGCAGCAATGAGCAGTTCTTC. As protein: CASSLGSNEQFF.

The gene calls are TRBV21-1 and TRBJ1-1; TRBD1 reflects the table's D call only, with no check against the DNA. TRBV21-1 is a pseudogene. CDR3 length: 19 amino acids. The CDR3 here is CASSNKTGQGVVRNTEAFF. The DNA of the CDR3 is TGTGCCAGCAGCAATAAGACGGGACAGGGGGTCGTCAGGAACACTGAAGCTTTCTTT.

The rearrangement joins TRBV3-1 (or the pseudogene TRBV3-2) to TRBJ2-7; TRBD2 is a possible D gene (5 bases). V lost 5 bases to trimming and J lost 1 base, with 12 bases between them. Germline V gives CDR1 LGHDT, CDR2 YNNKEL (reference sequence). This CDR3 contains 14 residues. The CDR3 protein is CASSESGASYEQYF. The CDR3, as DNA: TGTGCCAGCAGCGAAAGCGGAGCTTCCTACGAGCAGTACTTC.

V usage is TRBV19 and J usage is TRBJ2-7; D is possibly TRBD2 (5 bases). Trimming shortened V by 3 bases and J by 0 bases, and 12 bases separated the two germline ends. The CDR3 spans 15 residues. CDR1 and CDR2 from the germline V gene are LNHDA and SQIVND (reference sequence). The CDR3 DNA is TGTGCCAGTAGTATCCTAGCACAGAGCTCCTACGAGCAGTACTTC. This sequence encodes CASSILAQSSYEQYF.

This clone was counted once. The CDR3 here is CASSLSLAGGQGEQFF. The CDR3 DNA sequence: TGCGCCAGCAGCTTGAGTCTAGCGGGAGGTCAGGGGGAGCAGTTCTTC. This chain links TRBV5-1 with TRBJ2-1; 11 nucleotides match TRBD2. The CDR3 spans 16 residues. The V segment lost 1 base and the J segment 10 bases; nucleotides outside the gene matches: 10. Germline V lookup: CDR1 SGHRS, CDR2 YFSETQ.